The T cell receptor beta chain described here comes from a study of blood T cell repertoires in COVID-19. About the research overall: PBMCs, B-cell-depleted T cells, or T cells were the source of the cDNA or gDNA that made up the material.

Trimming at V came to 6 bases and at J to 6 bases, leaving 11 bases not matched to a gene. Germline assignment: CDR1 SQVTM and CDR2 ANQGSEA. The CDR3 contains 14 residues. Assay: immunoSEQ multiplex PCR; the TCRdb copy retains only in-frame clones and omits some. Of fewer than 250,000 clones listed, approximately 90% are singletons. The specimen was peripheral blood. The sequence came from a man in his 70s with acute or convalescent COVID-19. The V gene is TRBV29-1, the J gene TRBJ1-2; the match to TRBD1 covers 9 bases. CDR3 residues: CSVVSGTGRHGYTF. CDR3 nucleotides: TGCAGCGTGGTCTCCGGGACAGGGAGGCATGGCTACACCTTC.